The sample holds many counts of the clone carrying this T cell receptor beta chain. Antigen specificity is unknown. Time point indicated: newly diagnosed GD, antithyroid drugs for less than 3 months. From PBMCs, RNA was extracted and then used to make the TCR library. Relying on iRepertoire HTBI primers and Arm-PCR of CDR3 regions, the team built TCR beta libraries. TCRdb fed the multiplex PCR reads into MiXCR, producing one record per CDR3 protein. The table includes 530,000 or so distinct CDR3 sequences, roughly 14% detected once. These data come from a study of regulatory T cells in long-lasting Graves disease. Study-level background: For under 3 months, newly diagnosed Graves' patients had been taking antithyroid drugs.

Germline assignment: CDR1 DFQATT and CDR2 SNEGSKA (reference sequence). V lost 0 bases and J lost 8, with 19 bases in between. The CDR3 loop spans 15 amino acids. Study conclusions and caveats: Persistent Graves' patients showed less TCR diversity than newly diagnosed ones.

The data were also submitted as part of a second study, on T cells in Graves' hyperthyroidism and ophthalmopathy. That work adds: Ophthalmopathy was distinguished from stable hyperthyroidism by 13 V-J signatures.

Sequenced material: peripheral blood mononuclear cells (PBMCs), taken at new diagnosis, from a patient treated with antithyroid drugs. This TCR was recovered from a man aged 25-40 years with Graves disease. The chain combines TRBV20-1 with TRBJ1-2, with D perhaps matching TRBD1 (5 bases). CDR3 residues: CSARDIRDSSGGYTF. The CDR3 nucleotides are TGCAGTGCTAGAGATATCAGGGACTCTTCAGGGGGCTACACCTTC.